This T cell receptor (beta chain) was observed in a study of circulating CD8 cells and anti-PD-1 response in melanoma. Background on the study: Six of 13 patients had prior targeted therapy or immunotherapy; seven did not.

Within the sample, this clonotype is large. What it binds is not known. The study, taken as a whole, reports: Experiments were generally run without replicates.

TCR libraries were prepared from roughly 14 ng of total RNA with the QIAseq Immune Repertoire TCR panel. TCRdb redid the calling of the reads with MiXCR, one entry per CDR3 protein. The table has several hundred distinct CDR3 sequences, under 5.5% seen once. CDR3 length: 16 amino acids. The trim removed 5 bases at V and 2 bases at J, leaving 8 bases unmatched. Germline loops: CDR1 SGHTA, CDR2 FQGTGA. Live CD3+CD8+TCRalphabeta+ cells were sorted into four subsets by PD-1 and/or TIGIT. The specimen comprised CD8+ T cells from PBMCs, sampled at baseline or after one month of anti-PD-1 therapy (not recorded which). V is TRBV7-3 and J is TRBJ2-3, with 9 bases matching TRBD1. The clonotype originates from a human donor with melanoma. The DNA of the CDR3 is TGTGCCAGCAGCCCAGGAGGGACAGGGACCACAGATACGCAGTATTTT. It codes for CASSPGGTGTTDTQYF.